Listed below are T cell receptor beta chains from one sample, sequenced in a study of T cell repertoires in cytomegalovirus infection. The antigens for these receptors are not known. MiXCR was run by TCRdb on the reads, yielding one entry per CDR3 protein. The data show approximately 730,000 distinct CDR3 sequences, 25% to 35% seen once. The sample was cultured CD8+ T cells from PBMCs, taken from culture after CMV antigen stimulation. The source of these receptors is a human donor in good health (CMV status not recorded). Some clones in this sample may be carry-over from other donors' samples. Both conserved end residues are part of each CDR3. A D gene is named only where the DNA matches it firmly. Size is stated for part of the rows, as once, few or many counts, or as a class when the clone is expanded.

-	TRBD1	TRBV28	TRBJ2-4	CASSWFGRGTAMNIQYF	TGTGCCAGCAGTTGGTTTGGCAGGGGGACAGCCATGAACATTCAGTACTTC
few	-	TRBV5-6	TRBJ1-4	CASSVRVNEKLFF	TGTGCCAGCAGTGTCAGAGTAAATGAAAAACTGTTTTTT
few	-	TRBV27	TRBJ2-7	CASSLDSNSYEQYF	TGTGCCAGCAGTTTGGACAGTAACTCCTACGAGCAGTACTTC
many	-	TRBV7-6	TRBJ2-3	CASSLASRIETDTQYF	TGTGCCAGCAGCTTAGCGTCTAGGATAGAGACAGATACGCAGTATTTT
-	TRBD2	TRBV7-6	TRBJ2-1	CASSLWGGGNEQFF	TGTGCCAGCAGCTTATGGGGCGGGGGCAATGAGCAGTTCTTC
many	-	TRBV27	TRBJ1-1	CASSFGRITEAFF	TGTGCCAGCAGTTTCGGACGGATCACTGAAGCTTTCTTT
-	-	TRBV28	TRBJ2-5	CASSPNPETQYF	TGTGCCAGCAGTCCGAATCCGGAGACCCAGTACTTC
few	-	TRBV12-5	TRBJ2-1	CASAVQSGEGYYNEQFF	TGTGCTAGTGCGGTCCAAAGTGGCGAAGGGTACTACAATGAGCAGTTCTTC
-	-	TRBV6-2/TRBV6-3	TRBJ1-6	CASSYSTPGSPLHF	TGTGCCAGCAGTTACTCGACCCCAGGATCACCCCTCCACTTT
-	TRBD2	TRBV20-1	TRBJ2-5	CSARGWGREGETQYF	TGCAGTGCTAGGGGGTGGGGGAGGGAAGGGGAGACCCAGTACTTC
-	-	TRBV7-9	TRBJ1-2	CASSAIGVGGPNYGYTF	TGTGCCAGCAGCGCTATAGGGGTCGGGGGGCCCAACTATGGCTACACCTTC
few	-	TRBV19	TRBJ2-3	CASSISSSSSTDTQYF	TGTGCCAGTAGTATATCGAGCAGTTCCAGCACAGATACGCAGTATTTT
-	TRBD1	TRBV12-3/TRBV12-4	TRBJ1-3	CASRPQGANGNTIYF	TGTGCCAGCAGACCTCAGGGGGCGAATGGAAACACCATATATTTT
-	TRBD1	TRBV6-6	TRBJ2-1	CASSYSKLAGGVEQFF	TGTGCCAGCAGTTACTCGAAGTTGGCAGGGGGCGTTGAGCAGTTCTTC
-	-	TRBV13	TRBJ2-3	CASSPQTDMQYF	TGTGCCAGCAGCCCCCAGACAGATATGCAGTATTTT
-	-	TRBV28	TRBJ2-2	CASSPQTPGELCF	TGTGCCAGCAGTCCCCAGACCCCCGGGGAGCTGTGTTTT
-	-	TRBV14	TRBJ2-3	CASRHRGADTQYF	TGTGCCAGCAGACATCGAGGGGCGGATACGCAGTATTTT
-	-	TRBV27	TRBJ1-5	CASRAGPGTQHF	TGTGCCAGCAGGGCGGGTCCAGGTACCCAGCATTTT
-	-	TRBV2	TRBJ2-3	CASSDPRPPTDTQYF	TGTGCCAGCAGTGACCCTAGACCCCCCACAGATACGCAGTATTTT
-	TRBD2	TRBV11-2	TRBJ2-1	CASSLEAGENEQFF	TGTGCCAGCAGCTTAGAAGCGGGGGAGAATGAGCAGTTCTTC
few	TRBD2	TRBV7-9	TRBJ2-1	CASSSGGINNEQFF	TGTGCCAGCAGTAGCGGGGGGATAAACAATGAGCAGTTCTTC
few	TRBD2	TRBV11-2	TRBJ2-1	CASSLSGGASNEQFF	TGTGCCAGCAGCCTTAGCGGGGGGGCCAGTAATGAGCAGTTCTTC
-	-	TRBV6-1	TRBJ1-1	CASRLRVLGLDTEAFF	TGTGCCAGCAGATTGAGGGTCCTAGGCTTAGACACTGAAGCTTTCTTT
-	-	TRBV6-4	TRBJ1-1	CASSDVGVGNTEAFF	TGTGCCAGCAGTGACGTCGGGGTCGGGAACACTGAAGCTTTCTTT
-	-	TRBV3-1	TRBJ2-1	CASSQEIGEAPSYNEQFF	TGTGCCAGCAGCCAAGAGATTGGGGAGGCCCCCTCCTACAATGAGCAGTTCTTC
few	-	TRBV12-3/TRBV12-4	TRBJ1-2	CASTSGRRANYGYTF	TGTGCCAGCACTTCGGGTCGAAGAGCTAACTATGGCTACACCTTC
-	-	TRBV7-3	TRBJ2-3	CASSFISQGDTQYF	TGTGCCAGCAGCTTCATCAGTCAGGGAGATACGCAGTATTTT
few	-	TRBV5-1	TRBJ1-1	CASSLTGLRDTEAFF	TGCGCCAGCAGCTTAACGGGCCTCCGGGACACTGAAGCTTTCTTT
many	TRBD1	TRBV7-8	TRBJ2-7	CASSSWTGGILLYEQYF	TGTGCCAGCAGCTCTTGGACAGGGGGTATCCTCCTCTACGAGCAGTACTTC
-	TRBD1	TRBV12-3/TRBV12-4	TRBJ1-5	CASRRTGINQPQHF	TGTGCCAGCAGACGGACAGGGATCAATCAGCCCCAGCATTTT
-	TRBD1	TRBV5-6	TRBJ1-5	CASSLTGVLVGNQPQHF	TGTGCCAGCAGCTTGACAGGGGTCTTAGTCGGCAATCAGCCCCAGCATTTT
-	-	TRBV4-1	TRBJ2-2	CASSPYKGGELFF	TGCGCCAGCAGCCCGTATAAAGGCGGGGAGCTGTTTTTT
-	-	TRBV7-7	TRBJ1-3	CASSLRETPGNTIYF	TGTGCTAGCAGCTTGAGGGAGACACCTGGAAACACCATATATTTT